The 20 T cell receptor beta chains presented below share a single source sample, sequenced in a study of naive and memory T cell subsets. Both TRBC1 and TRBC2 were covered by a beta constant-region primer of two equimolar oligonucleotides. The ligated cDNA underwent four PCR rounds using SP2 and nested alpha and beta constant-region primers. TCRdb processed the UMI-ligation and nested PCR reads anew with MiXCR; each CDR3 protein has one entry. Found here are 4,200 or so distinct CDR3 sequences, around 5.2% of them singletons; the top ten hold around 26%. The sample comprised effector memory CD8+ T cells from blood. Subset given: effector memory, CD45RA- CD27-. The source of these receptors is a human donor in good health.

Written as DNA, the CDR3 is TGTGCCAGCAGTTCCGGGACTAGCGCACAGACCCAGTACTTC. As protein: CASSSGTSAQTQYF. The rearrangement joins TRBV12-3 or TRBV12-4 to TRBJ2-5; 10 positions agree with TRBD2. Trimming at V came to 4 bases and at J to 6 bases, leaving 5 bases not matched to a gene. This CDR3 has 14 residues.

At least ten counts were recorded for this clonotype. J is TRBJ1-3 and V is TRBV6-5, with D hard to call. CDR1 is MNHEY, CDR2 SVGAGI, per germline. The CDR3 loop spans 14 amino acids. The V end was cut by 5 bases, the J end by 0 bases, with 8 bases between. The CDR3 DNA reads TGTGCCAGCAGTCCGCAGAGCTCTGGAAACACCATATATTTT. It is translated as CASSPQSSGNTIYF.

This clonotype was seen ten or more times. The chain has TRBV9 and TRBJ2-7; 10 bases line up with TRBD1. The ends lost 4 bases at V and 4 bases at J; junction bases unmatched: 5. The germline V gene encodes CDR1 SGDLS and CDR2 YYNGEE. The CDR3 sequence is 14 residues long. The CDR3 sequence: CASSPGQGGYEQYF. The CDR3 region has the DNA TGTGCCAGCAGCCCCGGACAGGGGGGGTACGAGCAGTACTTC. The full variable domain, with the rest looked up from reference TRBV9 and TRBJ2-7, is DSGVTQTPKHLITATGQRVTLRCSPRSGDLSVYWYQQSLDQGLQFLIQYYNGEERAKGNILERFSAQQFPDLHSELNLSSLELGDSALYFCASSPGQGGYEQYFGPGTRLTVT.

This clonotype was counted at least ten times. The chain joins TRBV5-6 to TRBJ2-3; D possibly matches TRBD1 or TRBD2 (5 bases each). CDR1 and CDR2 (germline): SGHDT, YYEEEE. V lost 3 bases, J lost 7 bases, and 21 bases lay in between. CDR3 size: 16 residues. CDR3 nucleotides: TGTGCCAGCAGCTCATCCCGGGACCGGGCGTATTATACGCAGTATTTT. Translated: CASSSSRDRAYYTQYF.

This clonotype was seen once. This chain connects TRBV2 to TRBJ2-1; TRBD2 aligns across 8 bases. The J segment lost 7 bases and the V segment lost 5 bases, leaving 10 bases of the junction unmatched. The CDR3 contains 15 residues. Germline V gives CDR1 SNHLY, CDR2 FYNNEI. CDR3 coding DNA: TGTGCCAGCAGTTCGACTAGCGTGAGTAGAAATGAGCAGTTCTTC. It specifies CASSSTSVSRNEQFF.

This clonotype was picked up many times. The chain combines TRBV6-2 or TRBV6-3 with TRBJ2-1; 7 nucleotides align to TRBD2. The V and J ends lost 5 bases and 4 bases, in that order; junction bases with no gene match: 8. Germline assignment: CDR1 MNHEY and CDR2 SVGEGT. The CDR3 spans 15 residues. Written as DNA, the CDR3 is TGTGCCAGCAGTCAATCGGGAGGTTCTTACAATGAGCAGTTCTTC. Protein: CASSQSGGSYNEQFF.

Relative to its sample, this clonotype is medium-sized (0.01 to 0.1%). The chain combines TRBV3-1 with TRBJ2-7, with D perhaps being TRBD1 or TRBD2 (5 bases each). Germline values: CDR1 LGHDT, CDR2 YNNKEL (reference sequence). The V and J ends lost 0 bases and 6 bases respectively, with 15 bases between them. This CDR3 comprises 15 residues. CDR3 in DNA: TGTGCCAGCAGCCAAGATCTTGTCGGGGCCGGCGAGCAGTACTTC. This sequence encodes CASSQDLVGAGEQYF.

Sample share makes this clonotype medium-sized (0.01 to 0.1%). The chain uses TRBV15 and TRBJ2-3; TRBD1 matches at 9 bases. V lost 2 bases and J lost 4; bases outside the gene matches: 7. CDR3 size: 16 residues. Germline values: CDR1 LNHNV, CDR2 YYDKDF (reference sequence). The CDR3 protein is CATSRHTGTGSDTQYF. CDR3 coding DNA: TGTGCCACCAGCAGACATACCGGGACAGGGTCAGATACGCAGTATTTT.

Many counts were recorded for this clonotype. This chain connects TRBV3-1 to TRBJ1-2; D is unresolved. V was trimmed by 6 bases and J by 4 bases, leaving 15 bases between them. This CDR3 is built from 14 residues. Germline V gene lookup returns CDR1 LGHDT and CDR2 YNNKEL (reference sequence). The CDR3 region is CASSPAGEAYGYTF. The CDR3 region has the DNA TGTGCCAGCAGTCCTGCGGGAGAAGCCTATGGCTACACCTTC.

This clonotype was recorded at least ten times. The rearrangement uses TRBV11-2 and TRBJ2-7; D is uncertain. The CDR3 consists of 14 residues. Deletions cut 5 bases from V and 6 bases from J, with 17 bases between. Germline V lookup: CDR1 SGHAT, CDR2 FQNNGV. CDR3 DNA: TGTGCCAGCAGCCTGGCAGGAAACCGAGGCGAGCAGTACTTC. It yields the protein CASSLAGNRGEQYF.

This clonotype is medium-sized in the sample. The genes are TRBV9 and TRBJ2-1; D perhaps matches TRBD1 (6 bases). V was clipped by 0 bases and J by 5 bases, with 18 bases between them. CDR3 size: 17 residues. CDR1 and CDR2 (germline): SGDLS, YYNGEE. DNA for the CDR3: TGTGCCAGCAGCGTAGAGGGTAGGGGGTTTCGACACAATGAGCAGTTCTTC. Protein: CASSVEGRGFRHNEQFF.

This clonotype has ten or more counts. The CDR3 here is CASSFSGVYNEQFF. The CDR3, as DNA: TGTGCCAGCAGTTTTAGCGGGGTCTACAATGAGCAGTTCTTC. The chain uses TRBV28 and TRBJ2-1, with 8 bases fitting TRBD2. Unmatched junction bases numbered 1, after V lost 3 bases and J lost 3 bases. Germline-derived CDR1 and CDR2 are MDHEN and SYDVKM. This CDR3 has 14 amino acids.

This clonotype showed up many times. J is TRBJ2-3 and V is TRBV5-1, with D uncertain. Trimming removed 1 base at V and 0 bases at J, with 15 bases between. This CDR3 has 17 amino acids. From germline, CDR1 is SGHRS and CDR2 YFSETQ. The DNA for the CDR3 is TGCGCCAGCAGCTTGCTGTTGGACGTCGCTAGCACAGATACGCAGTATTTT. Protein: CASSLLLDVASTDTQYF.

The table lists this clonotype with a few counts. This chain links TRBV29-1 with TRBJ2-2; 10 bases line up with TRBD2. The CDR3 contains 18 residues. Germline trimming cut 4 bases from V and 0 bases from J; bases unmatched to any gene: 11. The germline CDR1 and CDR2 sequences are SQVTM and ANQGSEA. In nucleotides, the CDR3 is TGCAGCGTTGTAACGGCTAGCGGGAGTACAGCGAACACCGGGGAGCTGTTTTTT. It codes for CSVVTASGSTANTGELFF.

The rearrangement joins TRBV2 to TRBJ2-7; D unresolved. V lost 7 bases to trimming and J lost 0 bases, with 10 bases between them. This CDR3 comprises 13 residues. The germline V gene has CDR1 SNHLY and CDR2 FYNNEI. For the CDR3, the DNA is TGTGCCAGCATCTGGAACCACTCCTACGAGCAGTACTTC. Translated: CASIWNHSYEQYF.

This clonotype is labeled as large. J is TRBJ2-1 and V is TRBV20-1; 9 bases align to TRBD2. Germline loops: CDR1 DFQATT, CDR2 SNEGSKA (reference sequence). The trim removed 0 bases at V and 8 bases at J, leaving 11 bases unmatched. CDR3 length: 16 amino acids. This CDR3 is CSARDSGREGFYEQFF. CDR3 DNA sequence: TGCAGTGCTAGAGATAGTGGGCGGGAGGGTTTCTATGAGCAGTTCTTC.

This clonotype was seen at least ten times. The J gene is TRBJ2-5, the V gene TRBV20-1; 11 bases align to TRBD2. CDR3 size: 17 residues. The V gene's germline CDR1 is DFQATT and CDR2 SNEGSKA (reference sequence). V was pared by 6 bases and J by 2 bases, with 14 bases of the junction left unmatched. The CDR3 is CSARGATSGTVQETQYF. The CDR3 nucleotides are TGCAGTGCGAGGGGAGCGACTAGCGGGACGGTACAAGAGACCCAGTACTTC.

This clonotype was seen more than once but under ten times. The CDR3 DNA follows: TGTGCCAGCAGTTTATTACCCTTGGGGTACGGAGCTCCTCTGAATGAAAAACTGTTTTTT. Its translation: CASSLLPLGYGAPLNEKLFF. V and J are TRBV28 and TRBJ1-4; D not resolved. This CDR3 has 20 amino acids. The germline V and J ends were trimmed by 1 base and 5 bases, with 26 bases remaining between them. Germline V gene data show CDR1 as MDHEN and CDR2 as SYDVKM. The full variable domain, completed using reference TRBV28 and TRBJ1-4, is DVKVTQSSRYLVKRTGEKVFLECVQDMDHENMFWYRQDPGLGLRLIYFSYDVKMKEKGDIPEGYSVSREKKERFSLILESASTNQTSMYLCASSLLPLGYGAPLNEKLFFGSGTQLSVL.

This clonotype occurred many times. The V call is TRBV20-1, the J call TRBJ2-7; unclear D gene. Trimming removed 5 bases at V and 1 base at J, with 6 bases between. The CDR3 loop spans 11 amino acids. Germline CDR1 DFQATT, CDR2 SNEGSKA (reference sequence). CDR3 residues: CSALESYEQYF. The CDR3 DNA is TGCAGTGCTCTCGAATCCTACGAGCAGTACTTC.

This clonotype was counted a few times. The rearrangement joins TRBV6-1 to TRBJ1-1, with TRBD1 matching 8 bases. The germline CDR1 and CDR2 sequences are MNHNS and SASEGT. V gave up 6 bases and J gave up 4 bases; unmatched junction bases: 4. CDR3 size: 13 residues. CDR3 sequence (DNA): TGTGCCAGCAGGGACAGGGAAGGCACTGAAGCTTTCTTT. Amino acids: CASRDREGTEAFF.